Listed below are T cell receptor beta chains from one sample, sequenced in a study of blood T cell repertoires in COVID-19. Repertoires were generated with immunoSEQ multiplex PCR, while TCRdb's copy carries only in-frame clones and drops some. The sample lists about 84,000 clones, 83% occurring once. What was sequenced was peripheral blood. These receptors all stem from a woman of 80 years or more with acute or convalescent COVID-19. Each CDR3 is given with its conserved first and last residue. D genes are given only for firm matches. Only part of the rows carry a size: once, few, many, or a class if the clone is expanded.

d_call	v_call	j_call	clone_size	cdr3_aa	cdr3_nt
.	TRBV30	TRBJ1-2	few	CAWNGGAGRFYGYTF	TGTGCCTGGAACGGGGGGGCAGGGAGATTCTATGGCTACACCTTC
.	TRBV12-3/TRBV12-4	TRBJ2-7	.	CASRQERYEQYF	TGTGCCAGCAGACAGGAGCGCTACGAGCAGTACTTC
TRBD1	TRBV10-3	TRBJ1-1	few	CAISRGTANTEAFF	TGTGCCATCAGTAGGGGGACAGCGAACACTGAAGCTTTCTTT
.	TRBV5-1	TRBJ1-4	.	CASSLLATNEKLFF	TGCGCCAGCAGCTTGTTAGCAACTAATGAAAAACTGTTTTTT
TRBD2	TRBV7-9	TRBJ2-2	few	CASSPTSGSSTGELFF	TGTGCCAGCAGCCCCACTAGCGGGAGCTCTACCGGGGAGCTGTTTTTT
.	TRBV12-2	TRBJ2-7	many	CASRLEGGEQYF	TGTGCAAGTCGCTTGGAGGGAGGGGAGCAGTACTTC
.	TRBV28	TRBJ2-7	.	CASSLVGQGTYEQYF	TGTGCCAGCAGTTTGGTAGGTCAGGGGACCTACGAGCAGTACTTC
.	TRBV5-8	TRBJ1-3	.	CASSSGVVPSGNTIYF	TGTGCCAGCAGCTCGGGGGTGGTGCCCTCTGGAAACACCATATATTTT
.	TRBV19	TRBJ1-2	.	CASSIGANGYTF	TGTGCCAGTAGTATAGGTGCGAATGGCTACACCTTC
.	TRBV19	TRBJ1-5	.	CASSSVGEPAQPQHF	TGTGCCAGTAGTTCCGTGGGAGAACCGGCTCAGCCCCAGCATTTT
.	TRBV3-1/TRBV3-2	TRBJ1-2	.	CASSQVGDYGYTF	TGTGCCAGCAGCCAAGTAGGGGACTATGGCTACACCTTC
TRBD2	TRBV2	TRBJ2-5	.	CASTRGLAGAQETQYF	TGTGCCAGCACGAGGGGACTAGCGGGTGCACAAGAGACCCAGTACTTC
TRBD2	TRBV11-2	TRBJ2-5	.	CASSLGLAAAETQYF	TGTGCCAGCAGCTTAGGACTAGCGGCCGCCGAGACCCAGTACTTC
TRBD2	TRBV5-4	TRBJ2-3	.	CASSLGLAGISYTDTQYF	TGTGCCAGCAGCCTGGGACTAGCGGGGATTTCATACACAGATACGCAGTATTTT
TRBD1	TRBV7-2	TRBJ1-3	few	CASSFGGGTGNTIYF	TGTGCCAGCAGCTTTGGAGGGGGCACGGGAAACACCATATATTTT
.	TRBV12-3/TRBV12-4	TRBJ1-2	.	CASLGPTNYGYTF	TGTGCCAGCCTGGGCCCTACTAACTATGGCTACACCTTC
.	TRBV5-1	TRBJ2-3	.	CASSYQTSTDTQYF	TGCGCCAGCAGCTATCAAACTAGCACAGATACGCAGTATTTT
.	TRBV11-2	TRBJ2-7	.	CASSSTQDSYEQYF	TGTGCCAGCAGCTCTACGCAGGACTCCTACGAGCAGTACTTC
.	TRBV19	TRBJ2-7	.	CASRQGLNSYEQYF	TGTGCCAGTAGGCAGGGGCTAAACTCCTACGAGCAGTACTTC
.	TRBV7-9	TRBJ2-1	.	CASSRRGGPAGESYNEQFF	TGTGCCAGCAGCCGACGAGGGGGCCCAGCGGGAGAGAGCTACAATGAGCAGTTCTTC
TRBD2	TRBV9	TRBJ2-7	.	CASSVGSGRPYEQYF	TGTGCCAGCAGCGTAGGTAGCGGGAGGCCCTACGAGCAGTACTTC
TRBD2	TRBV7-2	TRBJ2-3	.	CASSFSGRSTDTQYF	TGTGCCAGCAGCTTCAGCGGGAGGTCCACAGATACGCAGTATTTT
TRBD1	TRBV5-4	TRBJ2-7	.	CASRGVDRGSEQYF	TGTGCCAGCAGGGGGGTGGACAGGGGGAGCGAGCAGTACTTC
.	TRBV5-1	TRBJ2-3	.	CASSPGSTDTQYF	TGCGCCAGCAGCCCGGGGAGCACAGATACGCAGTATTTT
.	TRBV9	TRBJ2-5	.	CASSVLGDTQETQYF	TGTGCCAGCAGCGTACTAGGGGACACCCAAGAGACCCAGTACTTC
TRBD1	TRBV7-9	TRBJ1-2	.	CASSKTGGGGYTF	TGTGCCAGCAGCAAAACAGGGGGCGGTGGCTACACCTTC
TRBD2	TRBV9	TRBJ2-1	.	CASSVGTSGYFSYNEQFF	TGTGCCAGCAGCGTAGGGACTAGCGGCTACTTCTCCTACAATGAGCAGTTCTTC
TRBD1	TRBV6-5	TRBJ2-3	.	CASVRTGAITDTQYF	TGTGCCAGCGTGCGGACAGGGGCGATCACAGATACGCAGTATTTT
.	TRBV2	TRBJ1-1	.	CASSELVGRENTEAFF	TGTGCCAGCAGTGAATTGGTCGGGCGGGAGAACACTGAAGCTTTCTTT
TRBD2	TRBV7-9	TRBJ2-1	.	CASSLGTSGYNEQFF	TGTGCCAGCAGCTTAGGCACTAGCGGATACAATGAGCAGTTCTTC
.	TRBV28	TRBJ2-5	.	CASSFIVPGVQETQYF	TGTGCCAGCAGTTTCATCGTGCCAGGCGTTCAAGAGACCCAGTACTTC
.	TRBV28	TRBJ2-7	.	CASTPGGHSYEQYF	TGTGCCAGCACCCCCGGGGGGCACTCCTACGAGCAGTACTTC
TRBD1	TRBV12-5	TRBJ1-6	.	CASGTDRFGDSPLHF	TGTGCTAGTGGGACGGACAGGTTTGGGGATTCACCCCTCCACTTT
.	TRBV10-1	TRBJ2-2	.	CASTPGTTGELFF	TGCGCCAGCACCCCGGGAACCACCGGGGAGCTGTTTTTT
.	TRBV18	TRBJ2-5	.	CASSRRFVTDILETQYF	TGTGCCAGCTCCCGGCGTTTTGTGACGGACATCTTAGAGACCCAGTACTTC
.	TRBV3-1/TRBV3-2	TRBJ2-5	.	CASSQGRETQYF	TGTGCCAGCAGCCAAGGGCGGGAGACCCAGTACTTC
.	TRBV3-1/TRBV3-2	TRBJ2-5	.	CASSPHNPDRRESKKETQYF	TGTGCCAGCAGCCCCCATAACCCGGACAGAAGGGAGTCAAAGAAAGAGACCCAGTACTTC
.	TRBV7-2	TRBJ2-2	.	CASSRRQGQTGELFF	TGTGCCAGCAGCCGGAGGCAAGGGCAGACCGGGGAGCTGTTTTTT
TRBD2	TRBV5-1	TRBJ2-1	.	CASSPGLAGVPYNEQFF	TGCGCCAGCAGCCCAGGACTAGCGGGAGTTCCCTACAATGAGCAGTTCTTC
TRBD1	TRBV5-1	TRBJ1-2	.	CASSVGQGKGYTF	TGCGCCAGCAGCGTAGGACAGGGGAAAGGCTACACCTTC
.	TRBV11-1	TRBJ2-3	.	CASSLGLASQDTQYF	TGTGCCAGCAGCTTGGGTCTAGCGAGCCAAGATACGCAGTATTTT